Presented here are 8 T cell receptor beta chains from one specimen sequenced in a study of neurological immune-mediated disorders. Described time point: longitudinal time-point 3. A single record per CDR3 protein comes from TCRdb applying MiXCR to the 5' RACE reads. The sample contains some 89,000 distinct CDR3 sequences, approximately 4.6% of which appear only once. The specimen sequenced was PBMCs. The receptors were gathered from a woman aged 60-70 years with multiple sclerosis.

This clonotype was found many times. The J gene is TRBJ2-7, the V gene TRBV29-1, with TRBD2 identical over 11 bases. J lost 7 bases, V lost 3 bases, and 8 bases had no gene match. The CDR3 is 14 residues long. The germline V gene has CDR1 SQVTM and CDR2 ANQGSEA. The DNA of the CDR3 is TGCAGCGTTGATACGGGACTAGCGGACGATGAGCAGTACTTC. Its protein product is CSVDTGLADDEQYF.

This clonotype was picked up many times. The rearrangement links TRBV7-9 to TRBJ1-5; D remains ambiguous. The CDR3 covers 12 residues. With 2 bases removed from V and 7 bases from J, the gap between germline ends came to 6 bases. Per germline, CDR1 SEHNR and CDR2 FQNEAQ (reference sequence). The CDR3 DNA reads as TGTGCCAGCAGCTTAATGGAGCAGCCCCAGCATTTT. It encodes CASSLMEQPQHF. The full variable domain, with the rest looked up from reference TRBV7-9 and TRBJ1-5, is DTGVSQNPRHKITKRGQNVTFRCDPISEHNRLYWYRQTLGQGPEFLTYFQNEAQLEKSRLLSDRFSAERPKGSFSTLEIQRTEQGDSAMYLCASSLMEQPQHFGDGTRLSIL.

This clonotype was recorded at least ten times. The chain employs TRBV2 and TRBJ2-2; D perhaps matches TRBD2 (5 bases). Between the trimmed V and J ends, which lost 3 bases and 5 bases, there was a span of 13 bases. The CDR3 has 15 residues. The germline V gene encodes CDR1 SNHLY and CDR2 FYNNEI. The CDR3 region has the DNA TGTGCCAGCAGTGACCTTATCGGGGTAACCGGGGAGCTGTTTTTT. Protein product: CASSDLIGVTGELFF.

Turning to this clonotype: Mismatch with germline at one junction end may stem from a read error. V gene TRBV29-1 combines with J gene TRBJ1-3; D is unclear. The length of the CDR3 is 15 residues. Germline values: CDR1 SQVTM, CDR2 ANQGSEA. The CDR3 here is CSVAAEGITGNNIYF. Written as DNA, the CDR3 is TGCAGCGTTGCGGCGGAAGGCATAACCGGAAACAACATATATTTT.

In its sample, this clonotype was seen many times. This chain joins TRBV5-1 and TRBJ2-5; D may be TRBD1 (5 bases). The CDR3 has 15 residues. Trimming cost V 0 bases and J 5 bases, with 14 bases left between them. CDR1 SGHRS and CDR2 YFSETQ come from the germline V gene. CDR3 DNA: TGCGCCAGCAGCTTGGTGGGGCGGATTTCGGAGACCCAGTACTTC. This translates into CASSLVGRISETQYF.

This clonotype was found many times. The chain couples TRBV5-1 to TRBJ2-5, with TRBD1 matching over 8 bases. The CDR3 sequence is 14 residues long. CDR1 is SGHRS and CDR2 is YFSETQ in the germline V gene. V lost 4 bases to trimming and J lost 4 bases; unmatched junction nucleotides: 6. In DNA, the CDR3 is TGCGCCAGCAGCGCTCGGACAGGGCTAGAGACCCAGTACTTC. Amino acids: CASSARTGLETQYF.

This clonotype was seen at least ten times. This rearrangement joins TRBV3-1 to TRBJ1-2; possible D gene TRBD1, 6 bases. V was cut by 4 bases and J by 8 bases, with 20 bases left in between. Germline CDR1 and CDR2: LGHDT and YNNKEL (reference sequence). The CDR3 sequence is 15 residues long. The chain's CDR3 is CASSLRQAPTKGYTF. In DNA form, the CDR3 reads TGTGCCAGCAGCCTTAGACAGGCCCCCACGAAAGGCTACACCTTC. The full variable domain, completed using reference TRBV3-1 and TRBJ1-2, is DTAVSQTPKYLVTQMGNDKSIKCEQNLGHDTMYWYKQDSKKFLKIMFSYNNKELIINETVPNRFSPKSPDKAHLNLHINSLELGDSAVYFCASSLRQAPTKGYTFGSGTRLTVV.

In this sample, this clonotype turned up many times. The J gene is TRBJ2-1, the V gene TRBV11-2, with TRBD2 matching 7 bases. The CDR3 consists of 16 residues. From germline, CDR1 is SGHAT and CDR2 FQNNGV. Unmatched junction bases numbered 11, after V lost 4 bases and J lost 5 bases. The CDR3 DNA is TGTGCCAGCAGCTACCCGAAGCGGGGATTTCACAATGAGCAGTTCTTC. Amino acids: CASSYPKRGFHNEQFF.